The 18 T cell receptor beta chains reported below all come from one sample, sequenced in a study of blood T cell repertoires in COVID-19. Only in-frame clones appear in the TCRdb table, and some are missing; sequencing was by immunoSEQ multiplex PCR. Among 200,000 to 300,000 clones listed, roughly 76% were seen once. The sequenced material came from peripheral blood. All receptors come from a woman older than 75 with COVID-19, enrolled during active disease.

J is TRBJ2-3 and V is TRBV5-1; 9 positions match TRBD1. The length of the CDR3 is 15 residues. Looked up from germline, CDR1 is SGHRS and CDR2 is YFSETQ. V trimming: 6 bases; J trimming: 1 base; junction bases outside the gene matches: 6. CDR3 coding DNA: TGCGCCAGCAACCCCGGACAGGGGCGCACAGATACGCAGTATTTT. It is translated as CASNPGQGRTDTQYF.

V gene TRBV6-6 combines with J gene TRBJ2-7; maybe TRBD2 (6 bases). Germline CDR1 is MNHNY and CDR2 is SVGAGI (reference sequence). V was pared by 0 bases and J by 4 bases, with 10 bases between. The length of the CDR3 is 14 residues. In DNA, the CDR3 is TGTGCCAGCAGTTACTCGCGGGGAGATTACGAGCAGTACTTC. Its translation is CASSYSRGDYEQYF.

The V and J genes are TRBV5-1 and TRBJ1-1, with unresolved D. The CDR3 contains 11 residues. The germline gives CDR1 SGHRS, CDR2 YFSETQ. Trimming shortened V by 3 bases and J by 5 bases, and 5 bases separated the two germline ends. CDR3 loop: CASSSRTEAFF. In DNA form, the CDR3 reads TGCGCCAGCAGCTCCAGGACTGAAGCTTTCTTT.

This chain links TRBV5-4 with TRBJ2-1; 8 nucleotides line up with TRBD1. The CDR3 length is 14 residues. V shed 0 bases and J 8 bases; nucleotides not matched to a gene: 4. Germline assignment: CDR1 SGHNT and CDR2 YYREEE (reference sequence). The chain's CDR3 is CASSLGQGAYEQFF. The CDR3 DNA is TGTGCCAGCAGCTTGGGCCAGGGGGCCTATGAGCAGTTCTTC.

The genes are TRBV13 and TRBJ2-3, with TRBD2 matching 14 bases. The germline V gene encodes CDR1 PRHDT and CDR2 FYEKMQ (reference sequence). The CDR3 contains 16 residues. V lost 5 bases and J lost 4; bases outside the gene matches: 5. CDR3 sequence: CASSRRLAGGADTQYF. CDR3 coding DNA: TGTGCCAGCAGCCGGCGACTAGCGGGAGGGGCAGATACGCAGTATTTT. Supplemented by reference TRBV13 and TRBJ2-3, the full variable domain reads AAGVIQSPRHLIKEKRETATLKCYPIPRHDTVYWYQQGPGQDPQFLISFYEKMQSDKGSIPDRFSAQQFSDYHSELNMSSLELGDSALYFCASSRRLAGGADTQYFGPGTRLTVL.

The CDR3 DNA sequence: TGTGCCAGCAGCCAAGATGGCCTGGGGGCAGGGGATGAAAAACTGTTTTTT. This encodes CASSQDGLGAGDEKLFF. The gene calls are TRBV4-2 and TRBJ1-4; TRBD1 might be the D (6 bases). With 0 bases removed from V and 6 bases from J, the gap between germline ends came to 17 bases. Germline CDR1 is LGHNA and CDR2 is YNFKEQ. The CDR3 contains 17 residues.

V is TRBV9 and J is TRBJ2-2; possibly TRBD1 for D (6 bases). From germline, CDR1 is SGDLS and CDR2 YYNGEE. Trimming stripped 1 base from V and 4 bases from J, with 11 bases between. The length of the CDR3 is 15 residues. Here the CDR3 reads CASSVNRAGTGELFF. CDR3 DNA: TGTGCCAGCAGCGTAAACAGGGCGGGCACCGGGGAGCTGTTTTTT.

This CDR3 reads CASSDNVGMNTEAFF. Here the CDR3 DNA reads TGCGCCAGCAGCGATAATGTCGGGATGAACACTGAAGCTTTCTTT. V gene TRBV5-1 combines with J gene TRBJ1-1, with unresolved D. The CDR3 is 15 residues long. The V and J ends lost 4 bases and 0 bases respectively, with 13 bases between them. In germline, CDR1 is SGHRS, CDR2 YFSETQ.

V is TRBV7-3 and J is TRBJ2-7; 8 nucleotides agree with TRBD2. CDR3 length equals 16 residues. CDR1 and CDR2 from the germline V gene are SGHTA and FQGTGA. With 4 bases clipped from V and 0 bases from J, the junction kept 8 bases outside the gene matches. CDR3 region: CASSSSLAVVSYEQYF. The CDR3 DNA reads TGTGCCAGCAGCTCCTCACTAGCGGTGGTCTCCTACGAGCAGTACTTC.

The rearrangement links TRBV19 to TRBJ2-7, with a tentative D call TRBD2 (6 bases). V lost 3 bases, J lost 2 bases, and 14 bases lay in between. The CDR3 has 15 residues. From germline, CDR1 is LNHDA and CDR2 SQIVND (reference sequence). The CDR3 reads CASSIGAGQTYEQYF. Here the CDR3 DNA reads TGTGCCAGTAGTATCGGCGCGGGGCAAACCTACGAGCAGTACTTC.

CDR3 in amino acids: CASSPGGAGEQYF. CDR3 sequence (DNA): TGTGCCAGCAGCCCGGGGGGTGCGGGGGAGCAGTACTTC. The chain is built from TRBV2 and TRBJ2-7, with 7 bases lining up with TRBD2. CDR1 SNHLY and CDR2 FYNNEI come from the germline V gene. The CDR3 runs 13 residues. V gave up 6 bases and J gave up 7 bases; unmatched junction bases: 9.

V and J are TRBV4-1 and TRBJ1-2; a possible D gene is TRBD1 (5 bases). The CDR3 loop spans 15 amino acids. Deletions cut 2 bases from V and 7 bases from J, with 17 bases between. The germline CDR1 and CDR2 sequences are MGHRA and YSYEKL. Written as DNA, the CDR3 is TGCGCCAGCAGCCAAAGAGTGGGGGGTCCGCCTGGCTACACCTTC. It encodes CASSQRVGGPPGYTF.

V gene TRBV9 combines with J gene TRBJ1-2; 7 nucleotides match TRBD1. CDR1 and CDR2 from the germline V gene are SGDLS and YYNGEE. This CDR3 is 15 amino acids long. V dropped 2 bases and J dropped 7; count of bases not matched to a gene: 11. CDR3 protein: CASSVGGDRVSGYTF. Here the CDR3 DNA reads TGTGCCAGCAGCGTGGGGGGTGACAGGGTGTCTGGCTACACCTTC. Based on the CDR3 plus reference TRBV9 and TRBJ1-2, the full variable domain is DSGVTQTPKHLITATGQRVTLRCSPRSGDLSVYWYQQSLDQGLQFLIQYYNGEERAKGNILERFSAQQFPDLHSELNLSSLELGDSALYFCASSVGGDRVSGYTFGSGTRLTVV.

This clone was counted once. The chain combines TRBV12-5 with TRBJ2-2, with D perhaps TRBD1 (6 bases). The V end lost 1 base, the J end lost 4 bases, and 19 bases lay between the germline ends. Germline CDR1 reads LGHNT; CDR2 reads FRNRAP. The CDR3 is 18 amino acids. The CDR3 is CASGLAIKGQMITGELFF. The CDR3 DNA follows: TGTGCTAGTGGTTTGGCGATCAAGGGACAAATGATCACCGGGGAGCTGTTTTTT.

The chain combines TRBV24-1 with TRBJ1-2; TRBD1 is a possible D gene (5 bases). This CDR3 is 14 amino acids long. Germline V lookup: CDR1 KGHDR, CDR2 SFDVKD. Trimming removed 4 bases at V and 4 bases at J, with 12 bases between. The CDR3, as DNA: TGTGCCACCAGTGACCCAGGGCGGCGCTATGGCTACACCTTC. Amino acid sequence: CATSDPGRRYGYTF.

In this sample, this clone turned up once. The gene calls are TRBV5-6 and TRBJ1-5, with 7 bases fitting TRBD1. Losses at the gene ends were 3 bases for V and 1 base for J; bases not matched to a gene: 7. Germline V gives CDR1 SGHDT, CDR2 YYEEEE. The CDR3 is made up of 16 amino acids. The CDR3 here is CASSSLRGQSNQPQHF. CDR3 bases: TGTGCCAGCAGCTCCTTAAGGGGGCAGAGCAATCAGCCCCAGCATTTT.

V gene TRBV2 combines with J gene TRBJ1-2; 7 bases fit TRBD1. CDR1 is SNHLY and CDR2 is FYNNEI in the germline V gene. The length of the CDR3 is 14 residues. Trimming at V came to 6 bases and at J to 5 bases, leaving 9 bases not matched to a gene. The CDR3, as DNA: TGTGCCAGCAGCCAACCCCAGGGGGAGTATGGCTACACCTTC. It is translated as CASSQPQGEYGYTF.

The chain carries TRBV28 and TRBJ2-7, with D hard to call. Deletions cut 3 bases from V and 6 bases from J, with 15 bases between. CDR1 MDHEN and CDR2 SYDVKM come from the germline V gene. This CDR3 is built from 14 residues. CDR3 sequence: CASSLIKSAGEQYF. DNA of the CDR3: TGTGCCAGCAGTTTGATAAAGTCCGCCGGCGAGCAGTACTTC.